This TCR beta chain is from a study of cytomegalovirus exposure and HLA in healthy donors. Findings and caveats of the study: The CMV antigen specificity of a few CMV-associated chains was confirmed through in vitro analysis. The TCR clusters that emerged in the first cohort tended, a later analysis found, to co-occur in the 95 to 150 validation repertoires.

Libraries were prepared by immunoSEQ multiplex PCR; TCRdb keeps only in-frame clonotypes and omits some of them. The sample contains about 360,000 clones, roughly 90% of which appear only once. The CDR3 length is 14 residues. The germline gives CDR1 LNHDA, CDR2 SQIVND (reference sequence). V lost 6 bases and J lost 2; bases outside the gene matches: 6. On this clone itself: Antigen: not known.

This chain joins TRBV19 and TRBJ2-5; 7 nucleotides match TRBD1. Sequencing input: PBMCs. The origin of this receptor is a woman aged 18-29 years in good health and CMV-seronegative. CDR3 DNA: TGTGCCAGTAGGCCATCGGACAGGCAAGAGACCCAGTACTTC. Amino acid sequence: CASRPSDRQETQYF.